These T cell receptor beta chains were read from a single sample in a study of T cell responses to AZD1222 COVID-19 vaccine. The repertoire was sequenced with immunoSEQ multiplex PCR; TCRdb's copy has only in-frame clones and lacks some. In the table there are about 120,000 clones, roughly 90% of which are singletons. Here the sequenced sample was peripheral blood, taken on day 0 of AZD1222 vaccination. The receptors shown here come from an adult in good health. Each CDR3 is given with its conserved first and last residue. A D gene is named only where the DNA matches it firmly. Clone size is stated in some rows and not others, as once, few, many or a class when expanded.

cdr3_aa	cdr3_nt	v_call	d_call	j_call	clone_size
CASSSQTPGRWAYEQYF	TGTGCCAGCAGCTCGCAAACGCCGGGACGATGGGCCTACGAGCAGTACTTC	TRBV5-4	-	TRBJ2-7	-
CASRNRGASLETQYF	TGTGCCAGCAGGAACCGGGGGGCCTCCCTTGAGACCCAGTACTTC	TRBV5-6	-	TRBJ2-5	-
CSVEWGGSATNEKLFF	TGCAGCGTTGAATGGGGTGGATCCGCAACTAATGAAAAACTGTTTTTT	TRBV29-1	-	TRBJ1-4	-
CASSLSGSTGGKGGNTIYF	TGTGCCAGCAGTTTATCGGGGTCGACAGGGGGCAAGGGGGGAAACACCATATATTTT	TRBV27	TRBD1	TRBJ1-3	-
CASSSGLAGYNEQFF	TGTGCCAGCAGCTCCGGACTAGCGGGCTACAATGAGCAGTTCTTC	TRBV7-2	TRBD2	TRBJ2-1	-
CASSDTSSGELFF	TGTGCCAGCAGTGACACCTCATCCGGGGAGCTGTTTTTT	TRBV6-4	-	TRBJ2-2	-
CASSLLSSTGGKETQYF	TGTGCCAGCAGTTTGCTCAGCTCCACGGGGGGAAAAGAGACCCAGTACTTC	TRBV28	TRBD2	TRBJ2-5	-
CASSTAGGAVGKTQYF	TGTGCCAGCAGCACAGCGGGAGGCGCGGTCGGAAAGACCCAGTACTTC	TRBV3-1/TRBV3-2	TRBD2	TRBJ2-5	-
CASSILASEQYF	TGTGCCAGCAGTATTCTAGCGTCCGAGCAGTACTTC	TRBV6-5	-	TRBJ2-7	-
CASRPRTGKGTEAFF	TGTGCCAGCAGGCCGAGGACAGGGAAGGGCACTGAAGCTTTCTTT	TRBV7-2	TRBD1	TRBJ1-1	-
CASSYLGVPETQYF	TGTGCCAGCAGTTACTTGGGGGTACCAGAGACCCAGTACTTC	TRBV6-2/TRBV6-3	-	TRBJ2-5	-
CASSWGTQQETQYF	TGTGCCAGCAGCTGGGGGACTCAGCAAGAGACCCAGTACTTC	TRBV7-2	-	TRBJ2-5	-
CASSAQGPGELFF	TGTGCCAGCAGCGCGCAGGGCCCCGGGGAGCTGTTTTTT	TRBV9	-	TRBJ2-2	-
CASSYSVWVSGNTIYF	TGTGCCAGCAGTTACTCGGTCTGGGTCTCTGGAAACACCATATATTTT	TRBV6-5	-	TRBJ1-3	-
CASSLVSSPSSSGGVMNTEAFF	TGTGCCAGCAGCTTAGTGTCGTCCCCCTCCTCGTCGGGGGGCGTCATGAACACTGAAGCTTTCTTT	TRBV7-8	-	TRBJ1-1	-
CASSPSGTADTQYF	TGTGCCAGCAGCCCCTCGGGGACCGCAGATACGCAGTATTTT	TRBV9	-	TRBJ2-3	-
CASSLQDGFMITEAFF	TGTGCCAGCAGTCTCCAGGACGGGTTTATGATCACTGAAGCTTTCTTT	TRBV6-2/TRBV6-3	-	TRBJ1-1	once
CASSPAGSLKNEQFF	TGTGCCAGCAGCCCCGCTGGTAGCTTGAAGAATGAGCAGTTCTTC	TRBV7-2	-	TRBJ2-1	-
CATSGAMNTEAFF	TGTGCCACCAGTGGCGCGATGAACACTGAAGCTTTCTTT	TRBV24-1	-	TRBJ1-1	-
CASSSGAYGYTF	TGTGCCAGCAGTTCAGGGGCCTATGGCTACACCTTC	TRBV6-5	-	TRBJ1-2	-
CASSYLRNMNTEAFF	TGCGCCAGCAGCTACCTCAGGAACATGAACACTGAAGCTTTCTTT	TRBV5-1	-	TRBJ1-1	once
CASSGGADSPLHF	TGTGCCAGCAGCGGGGGCGCGGATTCACCCCTCCACTTT	TRBV3-1/TRBV3-2	-	TRBJ1-6	-
CASSLYDSAYGYTF	TGTGCCAGCAGTTTATATGACAGCGCCTATGGCTACACCTTC	TRBV7-2	-	TRBJ1-2	once
CASSLGQADNTEAFF	TGTGCCAGCAGCCTCGGACAGGCGGACAACACTGAAGCTTTCTTT	TRBV11-2	TRBD1	TRBJ1-1	-
CASSCGYWTSGDEQYF	TGTGCCAGCAGCTGTGGTTATTGGACTAGCGGGGACGAGCAGTACTTC	TRBV7-2	TRBD2	TRBJ2-7	-
CASSQEGGGGALYF	TGCGCCAGCAGCCAAGAAGGGGGGGGAGGGGCCTTATATTTT	TRBV4-1	-	TRBJ1-3	-
CAWSPAGFTDTQYF	TGTGCCTGGAGTCCTGCGGGATTCACAGATACGCAGTATTTT	TRBV30	-	TRBJ2-3	-
CASSTQPTGHEQYF	TGTGCCAGCAGCACACAGCCCACAGGCCACGAGCAGTACTTC	TRBV21-1	-	TRBJ2-7	once
CASSIGSLSYGYTF	TGTGCCAGTAGTATCGGGTCCCTCTCCTATGGCTACACCTTC	TRBV19	-	TRBJ1-2	-
CASSLAGWSGYTF	TGTGCCAGCAGTTTAGCCGGATGGTCTGGCTACACCTTC	TRBV12-3/TRBV12-4	-	TRBJ1-2	-
CASSLGPGQGRAKNIQYF	TGTGCCAGCAGCTTAGGGCCAGGACAGGGGAGGGCCAAAAACATTCAGTACTTC	TRBV7-8	TRBD1	TRBJ2-4	-
CASSPIGQGPFTDTQYF	TGTGCCAGCAGCCCTATCGGACAGGGGCCATTCACAGATACGCAGTATTTT	TRBV6-2/TRBV6-3	TRBD1	TRBJ2-3	-
CASSLGGGEQYF	TGTGCCAGCAGCTTGGGGGGCGGCGAGCAGTACTTC	TRBV5-8	-	TRBJ2-7	-
CALTRDPATNEKLFF	TGTGCCTTAACCAGGGACCCTGCAACTAATGAAAAACTGTTTTTT	TRBV30	-	TRBJ1-4	-
CASSMGNEQYF	TGTGCCAGTAGTATGGGTAACGAGCAGTACTTC	TRBV19	-	TRBJ2-7	-
CASSLGQGGETQYF	TGTGCCAGCAGTTTAGGACAGGGCGGCGAGACCCAGTACTTC	TRBV6-5	TRBD1	TRBJ2-5	-
CASSQDANQPQHF	TGCGCCAGCAGCCAAGATGCCAATCAGCCCCAGCATTTT	TRBV4-3	-	TRBJ1-5	-
CASSEEVFPQGDVNGYTF	TGTGCCAGCAGTGAAGAAGTTTTTCCGCAGGGGGATGTCAATGGCTACACCTTC	TRBV6-1	TRBD1	TRBJ1-2	-
CASIKEFAGTEVNEQFF	TGCGCCAGCATAAAAGAATTTGCAGGGACAGAGGTCAATGAGCAGTTCTTC	TRBV10-1	TRBD1	TRBJ2-1	-
CASSPTVEGGYEQYF	TGCGCCAGCAGCCCTACCGTAGAGGGGGGCTACGAGCAGTACTTC	TRBV10-1	-	TRBJ2-7	-
CSAGTTNEQFF	TGCAGTGCTGGTACTACCAATGAGCAGTTCTTC	TRBV20-1	-	TRBJ2-1	-
CASSGLAGSYNEQFF	TGTGCCAGTAGTGGACTAGCGGGCTCCTACAATGAGCAGTTCTTC	TRBV19	TRBD2	TRBJ2-1	-
CASSYRGALNTEAFF	TGTGCCAGCAGTTACCGCGGGGCTTTGAACACTGAAGCTTTCTTT	TRBV6-5	-	TRBJ1-1	-
CASSPGGAGDMNTEAFF	TGCGCCAGCAGCCCAGGTGGGGCAGGGGACATGAACACTGAAGCTTTCTTT	TRBV4-1	-	TRBJ1-1	-
CASSIGTQGLVYTDTQYF	TGTGCCAGTAGTATAGGAACACAAGGGCTCGTTTATACAGATACGCAGTATTTT	TRBV19	-	TRBJ2-3	-
CASSLRMTTFEAFF	TGTGCCAGCAGCTTACGCATGACTACCTTTGAAGCTTTCTTT	TRBV7-2	-	TRBJ1-1	-
CASSPDRLYNSPLHF	TGTGCCAGCAGCCCCGACAGACTGTATAATTCACCCCTCCACTTT	TRBV27	-	TRBJ1-6	-